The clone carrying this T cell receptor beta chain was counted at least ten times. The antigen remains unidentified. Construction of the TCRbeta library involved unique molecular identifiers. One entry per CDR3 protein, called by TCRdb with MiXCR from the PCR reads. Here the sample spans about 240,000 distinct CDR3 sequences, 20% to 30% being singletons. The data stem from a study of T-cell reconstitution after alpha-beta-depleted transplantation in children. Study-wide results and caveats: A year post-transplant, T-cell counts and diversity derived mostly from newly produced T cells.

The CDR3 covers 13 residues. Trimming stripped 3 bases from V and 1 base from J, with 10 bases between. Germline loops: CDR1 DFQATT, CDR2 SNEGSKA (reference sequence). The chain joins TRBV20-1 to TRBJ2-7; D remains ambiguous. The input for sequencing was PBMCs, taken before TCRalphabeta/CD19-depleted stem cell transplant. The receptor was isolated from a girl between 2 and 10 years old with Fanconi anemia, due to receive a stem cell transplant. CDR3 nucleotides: TGCAGTGCTAGTCCCAGCCTATCCTACGAGCAGTACTTC. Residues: CSASPSLSYEQYF.